The next 3 T cell receptor beta chains were all read from a single sample in a study of T cell responses to AZD1222 COVID-19 vaccine. Some clones are missing from TCRdb's copy, which holds only in-frame ones; the method was immunoSEQ multiplex PCR. The sample records 180,000 or so clones, around 93% being singletons. The sample in question was peripheral blood, obtained 28 days after the second dose of the MenACWY control vaccine. The receptor source for this set is an adult who received the MenACWY meningococcal vaccine as a control.

The chain combines TRBV6-5 with TRBJ1-1; perhaps TRBD1 as D (5 bases). Germline assignment: CDR1 MNHEY and CDR2 SVGAGI. V lost 6 bases to trimming and J lost 0 bases, with 11 bases between them. The CDR3 covers 14 residues. CDR3 protein: CASRTPGLNTEAFF. The CDR3 nucleotides read TGTGCCAGCAGGACTCCGGGACTGAACACTGAAGCTTTCTTT.

This clone was seen a single time. The chain has TRBV7-2 and TRBJ2-5; no definite D call. The CDR3 extends over 12 amino acids. Trimming took 6 bases from V and 4 from J, leaving 9 bases between them. Germline CDR1 and CDR2: SGHTA and FQGNSA. The CDR3 loop is CASSEALETQYF. DNA of the CDR3: TGTGCCAGCAGTGAAGCTCTAGAGACCCAGTACTTC.

The gene calls are TRBV5-5 and TRBJ1-3, with a weak D call TRBD1 (6 bases). Per germline, CDR1 SGHKS and CDR2 YYEKEE (reference sequence). This CDR3 spans 17 amino acids. V shed 0 bases and J shed 4 bases, with 17 bases lying between them. CDR3 in amino acids: CASSLVVSAGAGNTIYF. CDR3 bases: TGTGCCAGCAGCTTGGTAGTTAGTGCAGGGGCCGGAAACACCATATATTTT.